The 7 T cell receptor beta chains presented below share a single source sample, sequenced in a study of Ad26.COV2.S vaccination and SARS-CoV-2 variants. The treatment here: around 19 received Ad26.COV2.S at low or high dose, single or two shots; about 5 received placebo; per-sample allocation not given. The study sampled participants on day 63 after the first vaccine or placebo injection. Only in-frame clones appear in the TCRdb table, and some are missing; sequencing was by immunoSEQ multiplex PCR. The sample includes about 420,000 clones, approximately 90% of them seen just once. Sequences were derived from peripheral blood, sampled in a trial of Ad26.COV2.S vaccine versus placebo. The origin of the receptors is a person between 18 and 59 years old who received the Ad26.COV2.S COVID-19 vaccine or a placebo.

V usage is TRBV7-2 and J usage is TRBJ2-2, with D possibly being TRBD2 (6 bases). The germline CDR1 and CDR2 sequences are SGHTA and FQGNSA. The CDR3 is 14 amino acids. The V gene lost 5 bases and the J gene lost 2 bases, with 9 bases spanning the gap. The CDR3 DNA sequence: TGTGCCAGCAGCGGCGGGGTTAACACCGGGGAGCTGTTTTTT. Amino acid sequence: CASSGGVNTGELFF.

This chain connects TRBV5-1 to TRBJ2-5; D may be TRBD2 (6 bases). Deletions cut 4 bases from V and 1 base from J, with 8 bases between. The CDR3 is 13 amino acids. Germline V gene sequence: CDR1 SGHRS, CDR2 YFSETQ. The CDR3 is CASSMTSQETQYF. The CDR3 coding sequence is TGCGCCAGCAGCATGACTAGCCAAGAGACCCAGTACTTC.

The rearrangement uses TRBV25-1 and TRBJ1-2; D is possibly TRBD1 (6 bases). Germline CDR1 reads MGHDK; CDR2 reads SYGVNS. The CDR3 has 16 residues. The V end was cut by 3 bases, the J end by 1 base, with 15 bases between. The CDR3 DNA reads as TGTGCCAGCAGTGATAAGGAGGACAGCTATAACTATGGCTACACCTTC. Translated: CASSDKEDSYNYGYTF.

The rearrangement links TRBV10-2 to TRBJ1-6, with D possibly TRBD1 on 5 matching bases. V lost 5 bases to trimming and J lost 9 bases, with 14 bases between them. CDR3 size: 14 residues. Germline CDR1 reads WSHSY; CDR2 reads SAAADI. The CDR3 coding sequence is TGCGCCAGCAGTCCCGCAGTGGGGGTTTCACCCCTCCACTTT. Amino acid sequence: CASSPAVGVSPLHF.

The chain couples TRBV4-1 to TRBJ2-7; 9 bases agree with TRBD1. The CDR3 totals 13 residues. The germline gives CDR1 MGHRA, CDR2 YSYEKL. Trimming took 3 bases from V and 6 from J; bases not matched to a gene: 3. CDR3 region: CASSHHRGPEQYF. The CDR3 DNA reads as TGCGCCAGCAGCCATCACAGGGGGCCCGAGCAGTACTTC.

The chain is built from TRBV28 and TRBJ2-5, with 15 nucleotides matching TRBD2. CDR1 is MDHEN and CDR2 is SYDVKM in the germline V gene. V lost 6 bases, J lost 5 bases, and 13 bases stayed unmatched. This CDR3 spans 18 amino acids. This CDR3 reads CASSQSGLAGGIGETQYF. The CDR3 DNA is TGTGCCAGCAGCCAATCTGGACTAGCGGGGGGGATAGGGGAGACCCAGTACTTC. The whole variable domain, remainder taken from reference TRBV28 and TRBJ2-5, is DVKVTQSSRYLVKRTGEKVFLECVQDMDHENMFWYRQDPGLGLRLIYFSYDVKMKEKGDIPEGYSVSREKKERFSLILESASTNQTSMYLCASSQSGLAGGIGETQYFGPGTRLLVL.

CDR3 DNA sequence: TGTGCCAGCAGCTTGGCCAGCGGGGGAGAGACCCAGTACTTC. Translated, it gives CASSLASGGETQYF. The chain carries TRBV5-4 and TRBJ2-5; 8 bases line up with TRBD2. Germline V gene lookup returns CDR1 SGHNT and CDR2 YYREEE (reference sequence). This CDR3 is built from 14 residues. V was pared by 0 bases and J by 4 bases, with 2 bases of the junction left unmatched.